These T cell receptor beta chains were read from a single sample in a study of T cell repertoires in cytomegalovirus infection. Antigens for these TCRs are unknown. In TCRdb, the reads were re-called with MiXCR into one record per CDR3 protein. The sample contains 200,000 or so distinct CDR3 sequences, 35% to 40% of which appear only once. Sample: CD8+ T cells from cultured PBMCs, taken from culture after CMV antigen stimulation. These receptors originate from a human donor in good health (CMV status not recorded). Some clones in this sample may be carry-over from other donors' samples. The CDR3 runs from the conserved cysteine through the conserved F or W. D genes are given only for firm matches. Size is omitted from some rows. Given values are once, few, many or a class for expanded clones.

D	V	size	J	DNA	CDR3
-	TRBV10-3	-	TRBJ1-2	TGTGCCATCAGAGACCCCATGATGCCAAACGGGAACACCTTC	CAIRDPMMPNGNTF
TRBD1	TRBV29-1	many	TRBJ1-5	TGCAGCGCCGGGACAGGGAGCAATCAGCCCCAGCATTTT	CSAGTGSNQPQHF
-	TRBV29-1	few	TRBJ2-7	TGCAGCGCCGAGGGGGGCAGTCCCTACGAGCAGTACTTC	CSAEGGSPYEQYF
-	TRBV4-1	many	TRBJ2-7	TGCGCCAGCAGCCAAGGGGGAGACAGGTTGACCTACGAGCAGTACTTC	CASSQGGDRLTYEQYF
-	TRBV11-2	few	TRBJ2-1	TGTGCCAGCAGCTTAGAGTCAGGGCTAAGCTCCTACAATGAGCAGTTCTTC	CASSLESGLSSYNEQFF
-	TRBV7-9	-	TRBJ2-5	TGTGCCAGCAGCCCCCACTCGAGAAGGGAGACCCAGTACTTC	CASSPHSRRETQYF
TRBD1	TRBV29-1	-	TRBJ2-2	TGCAGCGCCGCCGGGACAGGGTCTGAATACACCGGGGAGCTGTTTTTT	CSAAGTGSEYTGELFF
-	TRBV11-2	-	TRBJ2-1	TGTGCCAGCCTTAGTCACTCCAGCTCCTACAATGAGCAGTTCTTC	CASLSHSSSYNEQFF
TRBD2	TRBV5-1	-	TRBJ2-1	TGCGCCAGCAGCGTGGACAGTATGACTAGCGGGACTAGCTATCTGACTTACAATGAGCAGTTCTTC	CASSVDSMTSGTSYLTYNEQFF
TRBD2	TRBV7-9	few	TRBJ2-5	TGTGCCAGCAGCCCCCCCTCCTCAGCGGGGGGACGTTGGGTTGAAGAGACCCAGTACTTC	CASSPPSSAGGRWVEETQYF
TRBD2	TRBV14	once	TRBJ2-5	TGTGCCAGCAGCGAACTACTAGCGGGAGGGCCTGATGAGACCCAGTACTTC	CASSELLAGGPDETQYF
-	TRBV12-3/TRBV12-4	few	TRBJ2-7	TGTGCCAGCAGTTTCTTCCCCAAACTGTTATACGAGCAGTACTTC	CASSFFPKLLYEQYF
TRBD1	TRBV7-1	-	TRBJ2-1	TGTGCCAGCAGCAAGACAGGGGGCCACAATGAGCAGTTCTTC	CASSKTGGHNEQFF
TRBD2	TRBV20-1	-	TRBJ2-7	TGCAGTGCCCCATCACTAGCGGGAGTTTCTCGCGAGCAGTACTTC	CSAPSLAGVSREQYF
TRBD2	TRBV7-4	-	TRBJ2-1	TGTGCCAGCAGCTTGAGGCTAGCGGGAGGGGCCTACAATGAGCAGTTCTTC	CASSLRLAGGAYNEQFF
-	TRBV7-6	-	TRBJ1-2	TGTGCCAGCAGCTCGCCAAGCGGACGGCGGCGGGGAGGCTACACCTTC	CASSSPSGRRRGGYTF
TRBD1	TRBV5-1	few	TRBJ1-3	TGCGCCAGCAGCCTGGACAGGACGGGCCGCGGAAACACCATATATTTT	CASSLDRTGRGNTIYF
-	TRBV27	-	TRBJ2-1	TGTGCCAGCAACCCCCGGGGGTCCTACAATGAGCAGTTCTTC	CASNPRGSYNEQFF
-	TRBV28	-	TRBJ1-3	TGTGCCAGCACACCGACAGGCACCTCTGGAAACACCATATATTTT	CASTPTGTSGNTIYF
TRBD1	TRBV27	few	TRBJ1-2	TGTGCCAGCAGTTCGGAGGGACAGGGGCCCCTCCTGAGCGGCTACACCTTC	CASSSEGQGPLLSGYTF
-	TRBV4-1	once	TRBJ2-1	TGCGCCAGCAGCTATAAGGGGCTGCCGAGCTCCTACAATGAGCAGTTCTTC	CASSYKGLPSSYNEQFF
-	TRBV29-1	once	TRBJ2-7	TGCAGCGTTGAATTATCGCGGGCCGAGCAGTACTTC	CSVELSRAEQYF
TRBD2	TRBV5-4	-	TRBJ2-1	TGTGCCAGCAGCTTCCTAGCGGGGGGGCCTTGGAATGAGCAGTTCTTC	CASSFLAGGPWNEQFF
TRBD2	TRBV20-1	-	TRBJ2-5	TGCAGTGCTAGAGATAGGAGTCAAGCTAGCGGTTGGGAGACCCAGTACTTC	CSARDRSQASGWETQYF
-	TRBV7-6	many	TRBJ2-1	TGTGCCAGCAGCTCTCAGGAGGCGGCCTACAATGAGCAGTTCTTC	CASSSQEAAYNEQFF
TRBD1	TRBV18	few	TRBJ1-1	TGTGCCAGCTCACCACTTTTCCGGAGGGACAGGGAGGCTTTCTTT	CASSPLFRRDREAFF
-	TRBV28	-	TRBJ2-3	TGTGCCAGCAGTTCCGGACTGCTCCAGGGCACAGATACGCAGTATTTT	CASSSGLLQGTDTQYF
TRBD1	TRBV12-3/TRBV12-4	-	TRBJ2-2	TGTGCCAGCAGTTTAGCGTTCACAGGGGCAGGTGCCGGGGAGCTGTTTTTT	CASSLAFTGAGAGELFF
-	TRBV4-1	few	TRBJ2-7	TGCGCCAGCAGCCAAGATATCATCGACGAGCAGTACTTC	CASSQDIIDEQYF
-	TRBV27	few	TRBJ1-5	TGTGCCAGCAGTTCATTAGGGACTTCTAGCAATCAGCCCCAGCATTTT	CASSSLGTSSNQPQHF
TRBD1	TRBV28	few	TRBJ2-7	TGTGCCAGCAGTTTCGGACCGACAGGGTACGACGAGCAGTACTTC	CASSFGPTGYDEQYF
TRBD2	TRBV9	-	TRBJ2-1	TGTGCCAGCAGCTTGGGACTAGCATTCAACGATGAGCAGTTCTTC	CASSLGLAFNDEQFF
TRBD1	TRBV27	few	TRBJ1-2	TGTGCCAGCAGACCCGGGGGACAGGGGATTTGGTATGGCTACACCTTC	CASRPGGQGIWYGYTF
-	TRBV7-9	-	TRBJ2-1	TGTGCCAGCAGCTTAGACCCGGACCGCTGGGGTGAGCAGTTCTTC	CASSLDPDRWGEQFF
TRBD1	TRBV7-8	-	TRBJ2-5	TGTGCCAGCAGGGGGACAGGGGGCCGAGAGACCCAGTACTTC	CASRGTGGRETQYF
-	TRBV19	-	TRBJ1-5	TGTGCCAGTAGTATAGCGGGCCTCCTAATATATCAGCCCCAGCATTTT	CASSIAGLLIYQPQHF